Detailed here is one TCR beta chain. What antigen it recognizes has not been identified. The record has no base qualities; no much larger clone is one base away. Using the deep immunoSEQ assay, multiplex PCR amplified TCR CDR3 regions from genomic DNA. Genomic DNA extracted from each cell subset was distributed evenly over all wells of several immunoSEQ 96-well plates, and each plate served as one replicate. Each replicate PCR for sorted subsets received approximately 200 ng genomic DNA, equal to roughly 29,000 T cell genomes. Purified libraries were measured with a Qubit 3.0 fluorometer, size-checked on a Bioanalyzer 2100, and measured again with the KAPA Library Quantification kit. Every immunoSEQ 96-well plate was sequenced on a dedicated single-read 150-cycle Illumina NextSeq 550 flow cell. As for the authors' bioinformatics: Because only junctional sequences without quality scores were contained in the immunoSEQ output, filtering matching that applied to full-length reads could not be performed. Sequences were annotated with PyIR, a Python wrapper for IgBLAST v1.9, and V/J genes and CDR3 were assigned using IMGT germline references. Reads with weak V/J assignments (E-value above 1e-6), missing CDR3, stop codons, out-of-frame junctions, or ambiguous translated residues were removed. V3J clonotypes were defined as sequences sharing an identical inferred V gene, J gene, and CDR3 amino acid sequence. Percentage overlap between repertoires was calculated by dividing the number of shared unique clonotypes by the size of the smaller repertoire. Repertoire richness was assessed with RTK rarefaction, the Chao1 estimator, and Recon v2.1 estimates of unobserved clonotypes. Generation probabilities for all TCRbeta clonotypes obtained by the gDNA method from several donors were computed using OLGA. The table was pulled from immuneACCESS by TCRdb, which kept in-frame rearrangements only. Such tables lose some clones; where checked, under half of the loss comes from unresolved V genes, and the rest has no known cause. The V and J calls and the clone size are those of that table, but D and trimming were determined from the DNA. Here the sample has some 1 million clones; around 74% occur a single time. The top ten clonotypes cover 1.2% to 1.5% of the sample.

Donors were healthy HIV-negative adults with no recently reported acute infections or vaccinations. Only Caucasian adults living in Nashville, Tennessee, USA were represented among the donors. CD4+ T cells were enriched through magnetic negative selection, after which naive cells were positively selected on CD45RA and the remaining negative fraction served as the memory subset. Blood was obtained by leukapheresis, after which PBMCs were separated by Ficoll-Histopaque density gradient centrifugation and cryopreserved in liquid nitrogen vapor phase. Purity and quantity of every magnetically sorted T cell population were checked by analytical flow cytometry. Genomic DNA was isolated from every sorted fraction and measured by UV absorbance on a Nanodrop 2000c. The sample is drawn from a study of shared clonotypes between healthy human individuals (dated by TCRdb to 2018 to 2020). About the investigation overall: A few men and a couple of women, aged 18 to 49 years, made up the cohort. Per donor, three plates each were used for CD4 naive and CD4 memory, two for CD8 naive, and one for CD8 memory. To estimate repertoire size and how much clonotype sharing occurs between individuals, the study deeply sequenced the blood TCR repertoires of about 5 healthy adults. To increase sequencing depth and limit assay-specific biases, TCR repertoire library preparation and sequencing were carried out by different laboratories using diverse techniques. Per donor, leukapheresis produced somewhere between about 0.9 and 10 billion PBMCs.

Overall study results and their limits: Approximately 5% of naive CD4, roughly 3.6% of naive CD8, 2.3% of memory CD4, and about 0.4% of memory CD8 clonotypes were shared across several donors. Clonotypes shared by all four sorted-subset donors showed higher generation probabilities than non-shared clonotypes. Pairwise subsampling indicated that sequencing depth was expected to affect the degree of clonotype sharing among donors. Only blood was sampled, and tissue TCR repertoires likely differ from those in blood. Even with the large sequencing depth, rarefaction of the sorted-subset datasets indicated that sequencing was incomplete. Because the study included only a small number of donors, the genetic and exposure-history diversity represented was limited. Naive subsets generally had larger estimated clonotype richness than memory subsets did.

Sample: memory CD4+ T cells sorted from blood. Interpreted using the paper, the cell subset or site label stands for: CD45RA-negative fraction. This TCR derives from a man aged 18 to 30 in good health.

Read as DNA, the sequence is TGTGCCAGCAGTTTAGACAGGGGCGGTAGTGAAAAACTGTTTTTT. This is translated as CASSLDRGGSEKLFF. Here the chain combines TRBV27 and TRBJ1-4; 8 nucleotides in the junction match TRBD1. Per the germline V gene (reference sequence), MNHEY is the CDR1 and SMNVEV is the CDR2. Measured from the cysteine to the phenylalanine, the CDR3 is 15 residues long. The CDR3 DNA has 45 bases and is translated from base 1. V is trimmed back by 2 bases and J by 7 bases, and the junction contains 6 bases that no gene match accounts for.